This passage covers 10 T cell receptor beta chains from one sample sequenced in a study of radiotherapy plus CTLA-4 blockade in lung cancer. The protocol was immunoSEQ multiplex PCR, while the TCRdb copy is restricted to in-frame clones and leaves out a portion. The profile shows approximately 81,000 clones, over 70% of them singletons. The material was peripheral blood, obtained from a patient treated with radiotherapy plus ipilimumab. These receptors were collected from a human donor with non-small cell lung cancer who had a partial response to radiotherapy plus ipilimumab. Some clones in this sample may be carry-over from other donors' samples.

The V call is TRBV5-5, the J call TRBJ1-2; D call uncertain. The CDR3 length is 13 residues. Germline V gene lookup returns CDR1 SGHKS and CDR2 YYEKEE (reference sequence). The V gene lost 2 bases and the J gene lost 3 bases, with 8 bases spanning the gap. The CDR3 DNA sequence: TGTGCCAGCAGCTTAGCCGGAGACTATGGCTACACCTTC. Its protein is CASSLAGDYGYTF.

V is TRBV7-9 and J is TRBJ1-1; TRBD1 is a possible D gene (5 bases). Germline lookup yields CDR1 SEHNR and CDR2 FQNEAQ (reference sequence). This CDR3 is 16 amino acids long. V dropped 1 base and J dropped 1 base, with 13 bases sitting between them. The CDR3 nucleotides read TGTGCCAGCAGCTTAGAATTGAGACAGAAGAACACTGAAGCTTTCTTT. Encoded protein: CASSLELRQKNTEAFF.

The chain combines TRBV6-5 with TRBJ1-2, with unresolved D. The ends were cut back, 0 bases at V and 3 bases at J, with 5 bases in the middle. The CDR3 totals 13 residues. The germline CDR1 and CDR2 sequences are MNHEY and SVGAGI. In DNA form, the CDR3 reads TGTGCCAGCAGTTACTCGAGGGACTATGGCTACACCTTC. This translates into CASSYSRDYGYTF.

The gene calls are TRBV5-6 and TRBJ1-2; 9 bases agree with TRBD1. Germline V gene lookup returns CDR1 SGHDT and CDR2 YYEEEE. Trimming cost V 4 bases and J 7 bases; bases outside gene matches: 8. The CDR3 runs to 14 residues. CDR3 loop: CASSQGTGSLGYTF. In nucleotides, the CDR3 is TGTGCCAGCAGCCAAGGGACAGGGTCCCTTGGCTACACCTTC.

Comment on this clone: Other DNA sequences in the sample encode the same CDR3. The chain links TRBV19 to TRBJ1-5; 7 bases align to TRBD1. V shed 4 bases and J 6 bases; nucleotides not matched to a gene: 0. Germline V gives CDR1 LNHDA, CDR2 SQIVND (reference sequence). The CDR3 totals 12 residues. CDR3 protein: CASSNRGQPQHF. CDR3 nucleotides: TGTGCCAGTAGTAACAGGGGTCAGCCCCAGCATTTT.

The chain is built from TRBV7-8 and TRBJ2-1, with 9 positions matching TRBD2. J lost 4 bases, V lost 3 bases, and 1 base had no gene match. CDR3 length: 14 amino acids. The germline V gene encodes CDR1 SGHVS and CDR2 FQNEAQ. CDR3 in amino acids: CASSLTSGYNEQFF. The CDR3 DNA is TGTGCCAGCAGCTTGACTAGCGGATACAATGAGCAGTTCTTC.

This chain connects TRBV4-1 to TRBJ1-5; no clear D gene. V lost 0 bases to trimming and J lost 2 bases, with 11 bases between them. Germline values: CDR1 MGHRA, CDR2 YSYEKL. CDR3 length: 16 amino acids. CDR3 amino acids: CASSQDRGNGNQPQHF. DNA of the CDR3: TGCGCCAGCAGCCAAGATCGGGGTAATGGCAATCAGCCCCAGCATTTT.

The J gene is TRBJ2-5, the V gene TRBV5-1, with TRBD2 identical over 11 bases. The CDR3 extends over 15 amino acids. Germline trimming cut 3 bases from V and 3 bases from J; bases unmatched to any gene: 4. Germline V gene data show CDR1 as SGHRS and CDR2 as YFSETQ. The CDR3 DNA is TGCGCCAGCAGCTCTGGGACTAGCGGTAAAGAGACCCAGTACTTC. Amino acids: CASSSGTSGKETQYF.

The chain uses TRBV9 and TRBJ2-3; 8 positions match TRBD2. Per germline, CDR1 SGDLS and CDR2 YYNGEE. V trimming: 3 bases; J trimming: 2 bases; junction bases outside the gene matches: 8. This CDR3 region has 16 residues. The CDR3 coding sequence is TGTGCCAGCAGCGACCTTAGCGGGGCCTACACAGATACGCAGTATTTT. Translating gives CASSDLSGAYTDTQYF.

The chain employs TRBV2 and TRBJ1-4; 8 nucleotides align to TRBD1. This CDR3 has 15 residues. CDR1 and CDR2 (germline): SNHLY, FYNNEI. Unmatched junction bases numbered 4, after V lost 5 bases and J lost 2 bases. CDR3 protein: CASSLQGGTNEKLFF. Written as DNA, the CDR3 is TGTGCCAGCAGTTTACAGGGGGGGACTAATGAAAAACTGTTTTTT.